This T cell receptor beta chain appears in the sequencing data of a study of blood T cell repertoires in COVID-19. Looking at the study overall: T cells, B-cell-depleted T cells, or PBMCs supplied cDNA or gDNA.

The study drew participants aged roughly 18 to 95 years from about two dozen US areas. V lost 1 base, J lost 6 bases, and 10 bases stayed unmatched. CDR1 and CDR2 from the germline V gene are SGHVS and FNYEAQ. This CDR3 has 17 amino acids. Measured with immunoSEQ multiplex PCR; TCRdb has only the in-frame clones, and not every one. Of approximately 210,000 clones listed, approximately 80% are singletons. The receptor was isolated from a man aged 25-45 years with acute COVID-19. The sample consisted of PBMCs or T cells enriched from blood (not recorded which). This chain uses TRBV7-6 with TRBJ2-3; TRBD2 matches 10 bases. The CDR3 DNA reads TGTGCCAGCAGCTTAGATGTGCCTAGCGGGGGAGGGGATACGCAGTATTTT. This translates into CASSLDVPSGGGDTQYF.